Below are 10 T cell receptor beta chains sequenced from a single sample in a study of T cell repertoires in cytomegalovirus infection. Each CDR3 protein gets one entry after TCRdb re-called the reads with MiXCR. The table lists approximately 76,000 distinct CDR3 sequences, roughly 3.6% of them singletons. Sequencing was performed on PBMCs. Receptors originate from a human donor in good health (CMV status not recorded). Some clones in this sample may be carry-over from other donors' samples.

This clonotype was detected many times. The chain joins TRBV6-2 or TRBV6-3 to TRBJ2-1; 10 bases line up with TRBD2. V lost 8 bases to trimming and J lost 8 bases; unmatched junction nucleotides: 9. Per the germline V gene, CDR1 is MNHEY and CDR2 is SVGEGT. The CDR3 spans 14 residues. For the CDR3, the DNA is TGTGCCAGCGACCCGGGACTAGCGTCCTATGAGCAGTTCTTC. As protein: CASDPGLASYEQFF.

In this sample, this clonotype turned up many times. An end of the junction does not agree with germline; a read error may underlie this. The chain recombines TRBV18 with TRBJ1-5; the D is unclear. Looked up from germline, CDR1 is KGHSH and CDR2 is LQKENI. This CDR3 region has 18 residues. CDR3 in DNA: TGTGTCAGCTCACTGGTTAGGACGGATGGTTATAGCAATCAGCCCCAGCATTTT. It specifies CVSSLVRTDGYSNQPQHF.

This clonotype was detected ten times or more. The chain employs TRBV11-2 and TRBJ1-5; D is possibly TRBD1 (6 bases). This CDR3 contains 15 residues. V shed 0 bases and J shed 6 bases, with 12 bases lying between them. Germline values: CDR1 SGHAT, CDR2 FQNNGV. The CDR3 loop reads CASSLDLQGSQPQHF. The CDR3 nucleotides read TGTGCCAGCAGCTTAGATTTGCAGGGGTCTCAGCCCCAGCATTTT.

This clonotype was recorded many times. The genes are TRBV6-5 and TRBJ2-6, with D hard to call. V lost 2 bases to trimming and J lost 2 bases, with 7 bases between them. In germline, CDR1 is MNHEY, CDR2 SVGAGI. The CDR3 extends over 15 amino acids. The chain's CDR3 is CASSYNSPGANVLTF. In DNA, the CDR3 is TGTGCCAGCAGTTACAACAGCCCTGGGGCCAACGTCCTGACTTTC.

A remark on this clonotype: A read error may explain this, as a much larger clone is one base away. The V and J genes are TRBV12-3 or TRBV12-4 and TRBJ1-3; unclear D gene. The CDR3 length is 15 residues. Trimming pared 0 bases from V and 4 bases from J, leaving 10 bases between. The CDR3 sequence is CASSLAPTRGNTIYF. CDR3 coding DNA: TGTGCCAGCAGTTTAGCGCCGACAAGGGGAAACACCATATATTTT.

The table lists this clonotype with many counts. The rearrangement links TRBV12-3 or TRBV12-4 to TRBJ1-5, with no clear D. Between the trimmed V and J ends, which lost 3 bases and 7 bases, there was a span of 7 bases. The CDR3 sequence is 12 residues long. The CDR3 DNA reads TGTGCCAGCAGTTTCTTCGGACAGCCCCAGCATTTT. Protein product: CASSFFGQPQHF.

About this clonotype: This may come from a read error, since a much larger clone is one base off. The V call is TRBV5-4, the J call TRBJ1-1, with D uncertain. CDR3 length: 11 amino acids. Germline lookup yields CDR1 SGHNT and CDR2 YYREEE (reference sequence). CDR3 DNA: TGTGTCAGCAGCTACAACACTGAAGCTTTCTTT. The encoded protein is CVSSYNTEAFF.

This clonotype was found many times. This rearrangement joins TRBV20-1 to TRBJ1-5, with 9 bases that match TRBD1. The length of the CDR3 is 18 residues. Germline V gene lookup returns CDR1 DFQATT and CDR2 SNEGSKA (reference sequence). V shed 5 bases, J shed 6 bases, and the junction held 20 bases outside the gene matches. In nucleotides, the CDR3 is TGCAGTGCTTTTGGACAGGGGCGACTCCTGGGTGGGAGTCAGCCCCAGCATTTT. It encodes CSAFGQGRLLGGSQPQHF.

Many counts were recorded for this clonotype. Here the CDR3 reads CASSLTLGNTIYF. CDR3 DNA sequence: TGTGCCAGCAGCCTAACACTGGGAAACACCATATATTTT. The gene calls are TRBV7-8 and TRBJ1-3, with unresolved D. Trimming took off 5 bases at V and 4 bases at J, with 9 bases between the two ends. CDR3 length: 13 amino acids. Germline V gene lookup returns CDR1 SGHVS and CDR2 FQNEAQ. Full variable domain (outside the CDR3, taken from reference TRBV7-8 and TRBJ1-3): GAGVSQSPRYKVAKRGQDVALRCDPISGHVSLFWYQQALGQGPEFLTYFQNEAQLDKSGLPSDRFFAERPEGSVSTLKIQRTQQEDSAVYLCASSLTLGNTIYFGEGSWLTVV.

This clonotype was recorded at least ten times. The chain recombines TRBV2 with TRBJ1-1; perhaps TRBD1 as D (5 bases). The V gene lost 2 bases and the J gene lost 5 bases, with 9 bases spanning the gap. The CDR3 is made up of 13 amino acids. Germline lookup yields CDR1 SNHLY and CDR2 FYNNEI. The CDR3 loop reads CASSESRATEAFF. As DNA, the CDR3 is TGTGCCAGCAGTGAAAGCAGGGCGACTGAAGCTTTCTTT.